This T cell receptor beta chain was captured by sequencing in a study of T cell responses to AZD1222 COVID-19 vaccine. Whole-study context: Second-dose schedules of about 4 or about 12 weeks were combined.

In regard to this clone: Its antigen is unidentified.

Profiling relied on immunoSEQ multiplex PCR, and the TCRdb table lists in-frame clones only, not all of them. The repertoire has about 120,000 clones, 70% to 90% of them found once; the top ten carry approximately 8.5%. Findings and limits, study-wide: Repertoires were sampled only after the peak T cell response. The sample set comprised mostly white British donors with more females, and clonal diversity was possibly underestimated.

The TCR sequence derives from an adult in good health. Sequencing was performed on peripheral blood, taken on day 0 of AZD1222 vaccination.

This chain's CDR3 is CASSQARGLSYGYTF. In DNA form, the CDR3 reads TGTGCCAGCAGCCAGGCGAGGGGGTTGAGCTATGGCTACACCTTC. This sequence joins TRBV14 and TRBJ1-2; a possible D gene is TRBD1 (6 bases). The germline V gene has CDR1 SGHDN and CDR2 FVKESK. This CDR3 region has 15 residues. Between the trimmed V and J ends, which lost 3 bases and 4 bases, there was a span of 15 bases.